This passage covers 21 T cell receptor beta chains from one sample sequenced in a study of blood T cell repertoires in COVID-19. The data were produced by immunoSEQ multiplex PCR, yet TCRdb's version contains in-frame clones alone and is incomplete. Counted here are a few hundred thousand clones, about 83% occurring once; the ten biggest clones make up about 6.1%. Sequenced input: PBMCs or T cells enriched from blood (not recorded which). The source is a woman in her thirties or forties who had recovered from COVID-19.

This chain joins TRBV5-6 and TRBJ2-2; a weak D match, TRBD2 (5 bases). Looked up from germline, CDR1 is SGHDT and CDR2 is YYEEEE. Trimming pared 0 bases from V and 2 bases from J, leaving 11 bases between. This CDR3 is 16 amino acids long. The CDR3 nucleotides read TGTGCCAGCAGCTTGGCGTCTAGCCGAAACACCGGGGAGCTGTTTTTT. This sequence encodes CASSLASSRNTGELFF.

Here the CDR3 reads CASSLAYSGRGDEQYF. CDR3 coding DNA: TGTGCCAGCAGCTTAGCCTATAGCGGGCGGGGGGACGAGCAGTACTTC. This chain links TRBV7-8 with TRBJ2-7, with TRBD2 matching 8 bases. With V trimmed by 0 bases and J by 5 bases, 9 bases remained unmatched. Per germline, CDR1 SGHVS and CDR2 FQNEAQ. This CDR3 has 16 amino acids.

The genes are TRBV7-9 and TRBJ2-7, with 9 nucleotides matching TRBD2. After removal of 1 base from V and 7 bases from J, the junction contained 11 bases not matched to a gene. CDR1 SEHNR and CDR2 FQNEAQ come from the germline V gene (reference sequence). CDR3 length: 16 amino acids. The CDR3 region is CASSLGAGGYSGEQYF. In DNA, the CDR3 is TGTGCCAGCAGCTTAGGTGCGGGAGGGTATTCCGGGGAGCAGTACTTC.

The chain has TRBV5-1 and TRBJ2-1; 8 bases are a match to TRBD1. Germline loops: CDR1 SGHRS, CDR2 YFSETQ. The CDR3 has 16 amino acids. J was trimmed by 6 bases and V by 0 bases; bases with no gene match: 8. The CDR3: CASSLGPGQGGNEQFF. The CDR3 bases are TGCGCCAGCAGCTTGGGGCCCGGACAGGGAGGCAATGAGCAGTTCTTC. The variable domain in full, completed from reference TRBV5-1 and TRBJ2-1, reads KAGVTQTPRYLIKTRGQQVTLSCSPISGHRSVSWYQQTPGQGLQFLFEYFSETQRNKGNFPGRFSGRQFSNSRSEMNVSTLELGDSALYLCASSLGPGQGGNEQFFGPGTRLTVL.

On this clone itself: This sample includes further DNA sequences coding for the same CDR3. The chain employs TRBV29-1 and TRBJ1-1, with TRBD1 matching over 7 bases. CDR1 and CDR2 from the germline V gene are SQVTM and ANQGSEA. This CDR3 has 13 amino acids. V shed 4 bases and J 0 bases; nucleotides not matched to a gene: 2. The CDR3 DNA reads as TGCAGCGTTGGCAGGGGGATGAACACTGAAGCTTTCTTT. This encodes CSVGRGMNTEAFF.

This rearrangement joins TRBV6-9 to TRBJ2-5; D might be TRBD1 (6 bases). The CDR3 sequence is 15 residues long. Trimming cost V 0 bases and J 5 bases, with 13 bases left between them. Germline V gives CDR1 MNHGY, CDR2 SVAAGI. In DNA form, the CDR3 reads TGTGCCAGCAGTTATTCTACAGGGTGTGGGGAGACCCAGTACTTC. Translated, it gives CASSYSTGCGETQYF.

This clone was seen only once. The CDR3 spells CASRGTGAGANVLTF. CDR3 DNA: TGTGCCAGCAGAGGGACAGGGGCTGGGGCCAACGTCCTGACTTTC. The chain couples TRBV28 to TRBJ2-6, with TRBD1 matching 10 bases. The CDR3 sequence is 15 residues long. Looked up from germline, CDR1 is MDHEN and CDR2 is SYDVKM. V lost 6 bases to trimming and J lost 2 bases; unmatched junction nucleotides: 1.

V is TRBV28 and J is TRBJ2-7, with TRBD1 matching over 9 bases. Per germline, CDR1 MDHEN and CDR2 SYDVKM. CDR3 length: 15 residues. Unmatched junction bases numbered 12, after V lost 6 bases and J lost 6 bases. CDR3 residues: CASRTPGTGFFEQYF. The DNA of the CDR3 is TGTGCCAGCAGGACCCCCGGGACAGGGTTCTTCGAGCAGTACTTC. Full variable domain (outside the CDR3, taken from reference TRBV28 and TRBJ2-7): DVKVTQSSRYLVKRTGEKVFLECVQDMDHENMFWYRQDPGLGLRLIYFSYDVKMKEKGDIPEGYSVSREKKERFSLILESASTNQTSMYLCASRTPGTGFFEQYFGPGTRLTVT.

CDR3 protein: CSVVIRGVRYIQYF. The DNA of the CDR3 is TGCAGCGTTGTAATTCGGGGGGTTCGGTACATTCAGTACTTC. The J gene is TRBJ2-4, the V gene TRBV29-1, with TRBD2 matching 7 bases. With V trimmed by 4 bases and J by 8 bases, 11 bases remained unmatched. The CDR3 has 14 residues. CDR1 and CDR2 (germline): SQVTM, ANQGSEA.

V gene TRBV5-1 combines with J gene TRBJ2-3; TRBD2 matches 7 bases. The CDR3 extends over 14 amino acids. Germline loops: CDR1 SGHRS, CDR2 YFSETQ. Trimming at V came to 6 bases and at J to 0 bases, leaving 4 bases not matched to a gene. CDR3 in amino acids: CASKHSGSTDTQYF. CDR3 sequence (DNA): TGCGCCAGCAAACATAGCGGGAGCACAGATACGCAGTATTTT.

The V gene is TRBV2, the J gene TRBJ2-1; the match to TRBD2 covers 10 bases. Germline values: CDR1 SNHLY, CDR2 FYNNEI. V shed 4 bases and J 3 bases; nucleotides not matched to a gene: 6. This CDR3 region has 16 residues. In DNA, the CDR3 is TGTGCCAGCAGTGCCCGACTAGCGGGCCTCTACAATGAGCAGTTCTTC. Its protein product is CASSARLAGLYNEQFF.

The rearrangement uses TRBV6-6 and TRBJ2-1; TRBD2 matches 13 bases. From germline, CDR1 is MNHNY and CDR2 SVGAGI (reference sequence). Losses at the gene ends were 5 bases for V and 5 bases for J; bases not matched to a gene: 3. The CDR3 contains 15 residues. The chain's CDR3 is CASSPGLAGDNEQFF. Written as DNA, the CDR3 is TGTGCCAGCAGTCCAGGACTAGCGGGAGACAATGAGCAGTTCTTC.

The chain is built from TRBV28 and TRBJ2-7, with D perhaps TRBD2 (6 bases). Germline V gene sequence: CDR1 MDHEN, CDR2 SYDVKM. Trimming took off 5 bases at V and 0 bases at J, with 11 bases between the two ends. The CDR3 totals 14 residues. The CDR3 bases are TGTGCCAGCAGTCAAGACGGGAGCTCCTACGAGCAGTACTTC. Translating gives CASSQDGSSYEQYF.

CDR3 residues: CASSLGGQTPGELFF. In nucleotides, the CDR3 is TGTGCCAGCAGCTTAGGGGGACAGACACCCGGGGAGCTGTTTTTT. The V and J genes are TRBV7-2 and TRBJ2-2; TRBD1 matches 7 bases. CDR3 size: 15 residues. Germline assignment: CDR1 SGHTA and CDR2 FQGNSA. J gave up 6 bases and V 1 base, and 5 bases lay outside the gene matches.

The V gene is TRBV28, the J gene TRBJ1-4; TRBD1 is a possible D gene (5 bases). The CDR3 runs 14 residues. CDR1 MDHEN and CDR2 SYDVKM come from the germline V gene. V was shortened by 2 bases and J by 8 bases, with 12 bases between the two germline ends. The CDR3 region has the DNA TGTGCCAGCAGTTTAGCAGGGAGGGACGAAAAACTGTTTTTT. This gives the protein CASSLAGRDEKLFF.

The genes are TRBV4-3 and TRBJ1-4, with 8 nucleotides matching TRBD1. This CDR3 is built from 17 residues. CDR1 and CDR2 from the germline V gene are LGHNA and YSLEER. V shed 2 bases and J 7 bases; nucleotides not matched to a gene: 12. The CDR3 spells CASSQSPVQGVGEKLFF. In DNA, the CDR3 is TGCGCCAGCAGCCAATCTCCTGTACAGGGGGTGGGTGAAAAACTGTTTTTT.

The V and J genes are TRBV30 and TRBJ2-3; weak D call: TRBD2 (6 bases). CDR1 is GTSNPN, CDR2 SVGIG, per germline (reference sequence). The CDR3 contains 15 residues. V was trimmed by 4 bases and J by 5 bases, leaving 19 bases between them. In DNA, the CDR3 is TGTGCCTGGAACGGACGGGGGATTTGGGGAGATACGCAGTATTTT. It specifies CAWNGRGIWGDTQYF.

Comment on this clone: Other DNA sequences in the sample encode the same CDR3. V and J are TRBV28 and TRBJ1-5; 8 bases align to TRBD1. This CDR3 has 15 amino acids. The V and J ends lost 2 bases and 1 base, in that order; junction bases with no gene match: 1. CDR1 and CDR2 from the germline V gene are MDHEN and SYDVKM. In DNA form, the CDR3 reads TGTGCCAGCAGTTTAGGACAGGGAAGCAATCAGCCCCAGCATTTT. It yields the protein CASSLGQGSNQPQHF.

The chain carries TRBV3-1 (or the pseudogene TRBV3-2) and TRBJ1-1; D call uncertain. CDR3 length: 12 residues. The V gene lost 4 bases and the J gene lost 7 bases, with 10 bases spanning the gap. Germline V lookup: CDR1 LGHDT, CDR2 YNNKEL (reference sequence). CDR3 sequence (DNA): TGTGCCAGCAGCCCTCCGTCGGGTGAAGCTTTCTTT. It translates to CASSPPSGEAFF.

The chain has TRBV7-2 and TRBJ2-7; TRBD1 matches 9 bases. The germline gives CDR1 SGHTA, CDR2 FQGNSA. This CDR3 spans 14 amino acids. With V trimmed by 1 base and J by 8 bases, 6 bases remained unmatched. The CDR3 loop reads CASSLGDRGVKQYF. The CDR3 region has the DNA TGTGCCAGCAGCTTAGGAGACAGGGGGGTCAAGCAGTACTTC. Complete variable domain (other parts from reference TRBV7-2 and TRBJ2-7): GAGVSQSPSNKVTEKGKDVELRCDPISGHTALYWYRQSLGQGLEFLIYFQGNSAPDKSGLPSDRFSAERTGGSVSTLTIQRTQQEDSAVYLCASSLGDRGVKQYFGPGTRLTVT.

In its sample, this clone was seen once. The V gene is TRBV3-1 (or the pseudogene TRBV3-2), the J gene TRBJ1-3; possible D gene TRBD1, 5 bases. The CDR3 has 15 amino acids. CDR1 and CDR2 (germline): LGHDT, YNNKEL (reference sequence). V was clipped by 3 bases and J by 0 bases, with 9 bases between them. CDR3 in amino acids: CASSQGGGSGNTIYF. As DNA, the CDR3 is TGTGCCAGCAGCCAGGGGGGTGGCTCTGGAAACACCATATATTTT.